This is a list of T cell receptor beta chains from one sample in a study of memory CD4+ T cells and cytomegalovirus serostatus. The assay was immunoSEQ multiplex PCR, and TCRdb's table has in-frame clones only and misses some. The sample consists of tens of thousands of clones, approximately 80% of them appearing once. Sequenced material: memory CD4+ T cells from blood. These receptors all stem from an adult in good health and CMV-seropositive. Both conserved end residues are part of each CDR3. Clone size is shown for a subset of rows, as once, few, many or a class of expanded clone.

clone size,V gene,J gene,CDR3 protein
once,TRBV5-6,TRBJ2-2,CASRLDREYTGELFF
-,TRBV5-1,TRBJ1-2,CASSLGTGAISGDGYTF
-,TRBV28,TRBJ1-1,CASSQQNTEAFF
-,TRBV19,TRBJ1-2,CASSRETVKGGYTF
-,TRBV6-5,TRBJ1-1,CASSYGGTEAFF
-,TRBV2,TRBJ2-6,CASSYRAKVSGANVLTF
once,TRBV5-4,TRBJ1-1,CASNTQAMGTEAFF
-,TRBV19,TRBJ2-2,CASSGQGASNTGELFF
once,TRBV5-4,TRBJ1-4,CASSLDGSQAGEKLFF
-,TRBV6-1,TRBJ1-2,CASTKKETGPYGYTF
once,TRBV5-1,TRBJ2-1,CASSLTSGGASEQFF